One and the same sample provided the 14 T cell receptor beta chains below, sequenced in a study of blood T cell repertoires in COVID-19. Generated by immunoSEQ multiplex PCR, the TCRdb table keeps only in-frame clones and is missing some. The sample shows a few hundred thousand clones, about 90% of them seen only once. Sequences were obtained from peripheral blood. The receptor source for this set is a woman aged 55-70 years with COVID-19, enrolled during active disease.

V gene TRBV7-8 combines with J gene TRBJ1-1; TRBD1 agrees at 11 bases. The ends lost 5 bases at V and 5 bases at J; junction bases unmatched: 13. The CDR3 is 17 residues long. Germline CDR1 reads SGHVS; CDR2 reads FQNEAQ. CDR3 sequence: CASSLGGRTGGRTEAFF. The CDR3 bases are TGTGCCAGCAGCCTAGGGGGACGGACAGGGGGCCGGACTGAAGCTTTCTTT.

The table lists this clone with a count of one. The gene calls are TRBV12-3 or TRBV12-4 and TRBJ1-5, with unresolved D. V was pared by 1 base and J by 4 bases, with 5 bases between. The CDR3 is 13 residues long. As DNA, the CDR3 is TGTGCCAGCAGTTTAGGGGCAAATCAGCCCCAGCATTTT. Translating gives CASSLGANQPQHF.

This clone was recorded once. J is TRBJ1-5 and V is TRBV9; D might be TRBD1 (5 bases). Trimming shortened V by 7 bases and J by 1 base, and 9 bases separated the two germline ends. The germline V gene has CDR1 SGDLS and CDR2 YYNGEE. This CDR3 is 13 amino acids long. CDR3 residues: CASGASSNQPQHF. The CDR3 coding sequence is TGTGCCAGCGGGGCCAGCAGCAATCAGCCCCAGCATTTT.

This clone was seen more than once but under ten times. This chain links TRBV7-2 with TRBJ1-2, with D uncertain. The CDR3 loop spans 11 amino acids. With 2 bases removed from V and 4 bases from J, the gap between germline ends came to 2 bases. Germline CDR1 and CDR2: SGHTA and FQGNSA. Here the CDR3 DNA reads TGTGCCAGCAGCTTACTCTATGGCTACACCTTC. Translating gives CASSLLYGYTF.

As regards this clone: Other DNA sequences in the same sample also yield this CDR3. The chain combines TRBV29-1 with TRBJ1-2; the D is unclear. The CDR3 is 11 residues long. Looked up from germline, CDR1 is SQVTM and CDR2 is ANQGSEA. Trimming shortened V by 3 bases and J by 4 bases, and 6 bases separated the two germline ends. In nucleotides, the CDR3 is TGCAGCGTTGAGTCCAGCTATGGCTACACCTTC. Amino acid sequence: CSVESSYGYTF.

The chain employs TRBV19 and TRBJ2-7; TRBD1 agrees at 9 bases. J lost 4 bases, V lost 1 base, and 5 bases had no gene match. The CDR3 spans 15 residues. Looked up from germline, CDR1 is LNHDA and CDR2 is SQIVND (reference sequence). In nucleotides, the CDR3 is TGTGCCAGTAGTATAGGAGGGACAGGGCTTTACGAGCAGTACTTC. As protein: CASSIGGTGLYEQYF.

The J gene is TRBJ2-7, the V gene TRBV11-3, with D perhaps TRBD1 (5 bases). The CDR3 has 15 residues. The V gene's germline CDR1 is SGHNT and CDR2 YENEEA. The V and J ends lost 0 bases and 0 bases respectively, with 9 bases between them. The CDR3 protein is CASSLDQGSSYEQYF. The DNA for the CDR3 is TGTGCCAGCAGCTTAGATCAGGGAAGCTCCTACGAGCAGTACTTC.

This sequence joins TRBV5-4 and TRBJ2-5, with D perhaps TRBD2 (7 bases). The CDR3 is made up of 14 amino acids. Germline CDR1 and CDR2: SGHNT and YYREEE (reference sequence). The ends were cut back, 2 bases at V and 5 bases at J, with 13 bases in the middle. The CDR3 loop is CASSFAGARETQYF. CDR3 DNA sequence: TGTGCCAGCAGCTTCGCGGGGGCACGGGAGACCCAGTACTTC.

The gene calls are TRBV18 and TRBJ1-1; D is possibly TRBD1 (5 bases). Germline CDR1 is KGHSH and CDR2 is LQKENI. This CDR3 has 13 amino acids. The V and J ends lost 3 bases and 1 base respectively, with 6 bases between them. CDR3 DNA sequence: TGTGCCAGCTCACCTCAGGGGAACACTGAAGCTTTCTTT. This translates into CASSPQGNTEAFF.

The V call is TRBV6-8, the J call TRBJ1-4; no clear D. Germline assignment: CDR1 MNHGY and CDR2 SAAAGT. The CDR3 extends over 16 amino acids. V lost 2 bases, J lost 2 bases, and 12 bases lay in between. CDR3 in DNA: TGTGCCAGCAGTTACCTACGCGGGCGGACTAATGAAAAACTGTTTTTT. Its protein product is CASSYLRGRTNEKLFF.

V is TRBV15 and J is TRBJ1-2, with a possible D match to TRBD1 (5 bases). With 0 bases removed from V and 2 bases from J, the gap between germline ends came to 16 bases. The CDR3 covers 17 residues. In germline, CDR1 is LNHNV, CDR2 YYDKDF (reference sequence). CDR3 residues: CATSRDLGQSINYGYTF. The CDR3 DNA follows: TGTGCCACCAGCAGAGATTTGGGGCAGTCCATAAACTATGGCTACACCTTC.

With respect to this clone: A read error may produce the germline difference seen at one junction end. The chain is built from TRBV27 and TRBJ1-1; D uncertain. CDR1 and CDR2 from the germline V gene are MNHEY and SMNVEV (reference sequence). The CDR3 has 15 amino acids. CDR3 sequence: CASSSQAERVAASVF. The CDR3 DNA sequence: TGTGCCAGCAGCAGCCAGGCCGAGAGGGTTGCCGCTAGCGTTTTT.

CDR3 residues: CASARSRARTDTQYF. CDR3 nucleotides: TGCGCCAGCGCCCGATCGAGGGCACGCACAGATACGCAGTATTTT. V and J are TRBV4-1 and TRBJ2-3, with a tentative D call TRBD2 (5 bases). Germline assignment: CDR1 MGHRA and CDR2 YSYEKL. The CDR3 length is 15 residues. The V and J ends lost 8 bases and 1 base respectively, with 16 bases between them.

This chain uses TRBV11-3 with TRBJ1-1; D unclear. V was clipped by 1 base and J by 5 bases, with 8 bases between them. Germline V CDR1 and CDR2: SGHNT, YENEEA. The length of the CDR3 is 13 residues. The DNA of the CDR3 is TGTGCCAGCAGCTTAGGGGCAGTGACTGAAGCTTTCTTT. Its translation: CASSLGAVTEAFF.